This T cell receptor (beta chain) was identified during a study of blood T cells in healthy people across ages. The table lists this clonotype with a few counts. Every donor gave 9.5 to 10 milliliters of peripheral blood. With a J-beta primer mix and a sample-barcoded 5' primer, a second PCR ran 7 to 11 cycles. Samples each returned at least 3 million CDR3-containing paired-end reads. In TCRdb, the 5' RACE reads were re-called with MiXCR into one record per CDR3 protein. The sample yields about 580,000 distinct CDR3 sequences, around half seen once. The source material was blood. This receptor was identified in a man older than 75 in good health.

CDR3 in amino acids: CASSFGFEAAETQYF. In DNA, the CDR3 is TGTGCCAGCAGCTTCGGGTTCGAGGCGGCTGAGACCCAGTACTTC. This chain connects TRBV7-9 to TRBJ2-5; D not resolved. CDR3 length: 15 residues. Germline assignment: CDR1 SEHNR and CDR2 FQNEAQ (reference sequence). V was clipped by 3 bases and J by 5 bases, with 16 bases between them. Supplemented by reference TRBV7-9 and TRBJ2-5, the full variable domain reads DTGVSQNPRHKITKRGQNVTFRCDPISEHNRLYWYRQTLGQGPEFLTYFQNEAQLEKSRLLSDRFSAERPKGSFSTLEIQRTEQGDSAMYLCASSFGFEAAETQYFGPGTRLLVL.